These 5 T cell receptor beta chains share one sample of origin, sequenced in a study of tissue T cells after allogeneic stem cell transplantation. Measured with immunoSEQ multiplex PCR; TCRdb has only the in-frame clones, and not every one. The repertoire holds 9,000 to 9,500 clones, roughly 49% seen once, with approximately 7.1% in the top ten. Described time point: mouse harvest day 7 after allogeneic transplant. Each mouse received 10^7 T-cell-depleted marrow cells plus 10^6 splenic CD5+ T cells by tail vein. The sample comprised gut tissue. The receptor source for this set is a female BALB/c mouse given C57BL/6 T cells with graft-versus-host disease after an allogeneic hematopoietic cell transplant.

By proportion, this clone is medium-sized. Mouse names are used for the genes. The read ends 1 residue before the CDR3 terminus; that terminus is restored from the germline J gene. The chain couples TRBV26 to TRBJ1-3, with 7 bases identical to TRBD1. The CDR3 contains 13 residues. The germline gives CDR1 KGHPV, CDR2 FQNQEV (reference sequence). Trimming removed 6 bases from V and 2 bases from J; junction bases left unmatched: 1. CDR3 DNA, as far as it was read: TGTGCCAGCAGGACAGGGACTGGAAATACGCTCTAT. Its protein is CASRTGTGNTLY. The entire CDR3 protein is CASRTGTGNTLYF.

This clone has a handful of counts. Mouse germline and gene names are used. The read falls 1 residue short of the CDR3 end, and the missing part is taken from the germline J gene. The same CDR3 also results from other DNA sequences found in this sample. The J gene is TRBJ1-3, the V gene TRBV26; D is uncertain. Germline V gives CDR1 KGHPV, CDR2 FQNQEV (reference sequence). The CDR3 length is 14 residues. Trimming cost V 2 bases and J 0 bases, with 5 bases left between them. The CDR3 DNA, read in part, is TGTGCCAGCAGTCTGGGCAATTCTGGAAATACGCTCTAT. This translates into CASSLGNSGNTLY. The CDR3, in full, reads CASSLGNSGNTLYF.

Remarks on this clone: The gene names here belong to mouse. The CDR3 end lies 1 residue beyond the end of the read and is filled in from the germline J gene. This chain connects TRBV31 to TRBJ2-5; 10 bases align to TRBD2. Germline trimming cut 5 bases from V and 5 bases from J; bases unmatched to any gene: 4. Germline CDR1 reads GKSSPN; CDR2 reads SITVG. CDR3 length: 13 residues. The CDR3 is CAWDLGGRDTQYF. CDR3 DNA (partial): TGTGCCTGGGACCTGGGGGGGCGAGACACCCAGTAC.

This clone was recorded a few times. Gene names are the mouse ones. The read halts 1 residue ahead of the CDR3 end, with the missing end drawn from the germline J gene. The chain links TRBV23 to TRBJ1-1; the DNA was not used to check the table's D call, TRBD1. Germline V gives CDR1 KGHTA, CDR2 FQNQQP. The CDR3 covers 14 residues. The CDR3 DNA, read in part, is TGCTCCAGCAGTCACGGACAGGGGAACACAGAAGTCTTC. This translates into CSSSHGQGNTEVF. The whole CDR3 reads CSSSHGQGNTEVFF.

In its sample, this clone was seen a few times. The gene symbols are mouse symbols. Sequencing ends 1 residue short of the CDR3 end; the germline J gene provides the rest. The genes are TRBV19 and TRBJ1-4, with D perhaps matching TRBD1 (6 bases). The CDR3 length is 15 residues. V lost 0 bases and J lost 0, with 6 bases in between. Germline V gene sequence: CDR1 FNHDT, CDR2 SITEND (reference sequence). The CDR3 here is CASSIGGLSNERLFF. The CDR3 DNA, read in part, is TGTGCCAGCAGTATAGGGGGGCTTTCCAACGAAAGATTATTT.